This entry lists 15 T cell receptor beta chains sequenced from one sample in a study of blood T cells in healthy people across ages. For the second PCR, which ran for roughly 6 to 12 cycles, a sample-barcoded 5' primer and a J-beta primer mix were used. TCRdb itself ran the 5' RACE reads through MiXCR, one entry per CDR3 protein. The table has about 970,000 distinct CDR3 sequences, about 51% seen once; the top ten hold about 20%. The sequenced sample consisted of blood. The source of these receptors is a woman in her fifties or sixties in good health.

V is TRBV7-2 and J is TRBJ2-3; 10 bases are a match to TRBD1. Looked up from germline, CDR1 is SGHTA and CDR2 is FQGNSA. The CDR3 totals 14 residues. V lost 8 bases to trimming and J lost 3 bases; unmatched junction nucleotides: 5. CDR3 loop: CASRRTGGTDTQYF. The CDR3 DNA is TGTGCCAGCCGCCGGACAGGGGGTACAGATACGCAGTATTTT.

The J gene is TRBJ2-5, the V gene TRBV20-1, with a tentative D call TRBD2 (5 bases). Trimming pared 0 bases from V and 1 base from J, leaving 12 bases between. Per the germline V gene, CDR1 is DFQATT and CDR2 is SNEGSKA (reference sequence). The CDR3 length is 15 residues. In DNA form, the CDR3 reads TGCAGTGCTAGAGACCCCTTTGGGAGCCAAGAGACCCAGTACTTC. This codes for CSARDPFGSQETQYF.

The CDR3 reads CASSLTSRGTYEQYF. The DNA for the CDR3 is TGTGCCAGCAGCTTAACTTCCAGGGGAACCTACGAGCAGTACTTC. This chain links TRBV7-2 with TRBJ2-4; perhaps TRBD1 as D (6 bases). Near its end, the DNA agrees better with TRBJ2-7, so the J call may be wrong. This CDR3 region has 15 residues. Germline CDR1 and CDR2: SGHTA and FQGNSA.

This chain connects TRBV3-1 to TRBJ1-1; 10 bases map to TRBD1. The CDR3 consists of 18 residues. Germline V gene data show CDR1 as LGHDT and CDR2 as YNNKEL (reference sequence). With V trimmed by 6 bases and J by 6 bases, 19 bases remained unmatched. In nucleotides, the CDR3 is TGTGCCAGCAGTCGCAACAGGAGACAGGGGGCCATGGAAGCTGAAGCTTTCTTT. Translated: CASSRNRRQGAMEAEAFF.

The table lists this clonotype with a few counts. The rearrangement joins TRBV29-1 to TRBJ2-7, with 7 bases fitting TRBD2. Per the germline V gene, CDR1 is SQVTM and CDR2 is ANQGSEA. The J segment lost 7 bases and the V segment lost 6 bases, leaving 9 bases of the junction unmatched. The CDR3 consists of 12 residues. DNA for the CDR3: TGCAGCGTCGGGGATTACGGGAGGGAGCAGTACTTC. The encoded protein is CSVGDYGREQYF.

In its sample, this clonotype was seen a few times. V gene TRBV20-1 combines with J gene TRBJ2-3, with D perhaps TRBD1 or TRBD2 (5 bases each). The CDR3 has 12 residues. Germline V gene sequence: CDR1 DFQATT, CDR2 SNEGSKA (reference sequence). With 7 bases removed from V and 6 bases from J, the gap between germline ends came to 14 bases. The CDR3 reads CSGDEHPDTQYF. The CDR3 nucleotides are TGCAGTGGGGACGAGCACCCGGATACGCAGTATTTT.

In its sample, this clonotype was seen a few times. In DNA, the CDR3 is TGTGCCAGCAGCCAACACCCGGCCGAGCAGTACTTC. Translation gives CASSQHPAEQYF. The chain recombines TRBV3-1 with TRBJ2-7; no reliable D call. Per germline, CDR1 LGHDT and CDR2 YNNKEL (reference sequence). Trimming cost V 2 bases and J 6 bases, with 8 bases left between them. The CDR3 consists of 12 residues.

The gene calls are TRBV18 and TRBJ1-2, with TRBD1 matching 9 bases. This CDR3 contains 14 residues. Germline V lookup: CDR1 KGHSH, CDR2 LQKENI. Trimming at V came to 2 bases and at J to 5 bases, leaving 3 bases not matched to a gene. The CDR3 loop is CASSPGTGFYGYTF. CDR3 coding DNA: TGTGCCAGCTCACCAGGGACAGGGTTTTATGGCTACACCTTC.

CDR3 DNA: TGTGCCAGCAGTAACGACAGGAGACCTAGCACAGATACGCAGTATTTT. This encodes CASSNDRRPSTDTQYF. This chain joins TRBV27 and TRBJ2-3, with a possible D match to TRBD1 (6 bases). Trimming took off 5 bases at V and 0 bases at J, with 15 bases between the two ends. The germline V gene has CDR1 MNHEY and CDR2 SMNVEV (reference sequence). This CDR3 region has 16 residues.

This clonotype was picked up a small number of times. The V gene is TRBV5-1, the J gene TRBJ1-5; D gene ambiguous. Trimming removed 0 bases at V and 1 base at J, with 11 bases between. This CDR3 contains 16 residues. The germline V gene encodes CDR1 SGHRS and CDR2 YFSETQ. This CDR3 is CASSLEGFGSNQPQHF. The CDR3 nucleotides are TGCGCCAGCAGCTTGGAGGGTTTCGGAAGCAATCAGCCCCAGCATTTT. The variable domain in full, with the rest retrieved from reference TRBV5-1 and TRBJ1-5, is KAGVTQTPRYLIKTRGQQVTLSCSPISGHRSVSWYQQTPGQGLQFLFEYFSETQRNKGNFPGRFSGRQFSNSRSEMNVSTLELGDSALYLCASSLEGFGSNQPQHFGDGTRLSIL.

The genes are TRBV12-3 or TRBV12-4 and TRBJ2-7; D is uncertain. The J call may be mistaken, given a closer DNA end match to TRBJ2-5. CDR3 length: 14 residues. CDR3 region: CASSFLSALETQYF. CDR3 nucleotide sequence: TGTGCCAGCAGTTTTCTTTCTGCCCTAGAGACCCAGTACTTC.

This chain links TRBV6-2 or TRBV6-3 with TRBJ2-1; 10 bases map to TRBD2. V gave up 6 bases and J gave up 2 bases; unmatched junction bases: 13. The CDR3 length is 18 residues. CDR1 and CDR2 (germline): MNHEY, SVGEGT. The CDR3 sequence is CASSVIAGGSNTYNEQFF. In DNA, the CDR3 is TGTGCCAGCAGCGTTATAGCGGGAGGTTCCAATACCTACAATGAGCAGTTCTTC.

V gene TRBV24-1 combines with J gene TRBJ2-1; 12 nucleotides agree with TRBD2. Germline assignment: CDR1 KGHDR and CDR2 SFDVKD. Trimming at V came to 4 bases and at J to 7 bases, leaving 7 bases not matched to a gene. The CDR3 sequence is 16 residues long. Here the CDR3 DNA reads TGTGCCACCAGTGAGTCGACTAGCGGGAGTAGAAATGAGCAGTTCTTC. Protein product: CATSESTSGSRNEQFF.

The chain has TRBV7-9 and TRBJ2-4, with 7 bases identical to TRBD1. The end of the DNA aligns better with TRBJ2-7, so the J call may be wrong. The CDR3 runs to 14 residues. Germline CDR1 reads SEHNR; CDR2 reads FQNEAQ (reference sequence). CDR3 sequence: CASSVSTGVYEQYF. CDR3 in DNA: TGTGCCAGCAGCGTATCCACAGGGGTCTACGAGCAGTACTTC.

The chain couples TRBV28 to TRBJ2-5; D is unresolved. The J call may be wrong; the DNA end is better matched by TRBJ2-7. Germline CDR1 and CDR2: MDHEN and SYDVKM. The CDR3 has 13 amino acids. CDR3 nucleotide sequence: TGTGCCAGCAGTTTGTGGGGAAATGGCGAGCAGTACTTC. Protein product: CASSLWGNGEQYF.